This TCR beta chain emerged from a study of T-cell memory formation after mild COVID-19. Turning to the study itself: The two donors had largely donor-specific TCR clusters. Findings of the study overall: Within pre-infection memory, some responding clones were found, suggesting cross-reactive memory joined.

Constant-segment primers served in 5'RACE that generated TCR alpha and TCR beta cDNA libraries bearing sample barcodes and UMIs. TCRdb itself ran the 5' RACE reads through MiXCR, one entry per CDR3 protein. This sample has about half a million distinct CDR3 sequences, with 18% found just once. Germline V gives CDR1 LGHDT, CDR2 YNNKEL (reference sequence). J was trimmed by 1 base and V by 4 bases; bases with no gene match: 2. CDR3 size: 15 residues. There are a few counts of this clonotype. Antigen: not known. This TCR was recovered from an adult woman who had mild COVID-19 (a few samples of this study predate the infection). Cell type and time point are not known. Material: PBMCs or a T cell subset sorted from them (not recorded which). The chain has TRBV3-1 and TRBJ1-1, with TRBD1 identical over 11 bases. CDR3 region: CASSRTGGGNTEAFF. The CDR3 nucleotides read TGTGCCAGCAGCCGGACAGGGGGCGGGAACACTGAAGCTTTCTTT.